These 3 T cell receptor beta chains were sequenced from one sample in a study of blood T cell repertoires in COVID-19. TCRdb keeps only in-frame clones here, not all; method: immunoSEQ multiplex PCR. This table has 290,000 or so clones, 70% to 90% appearing once. Sequenced input: peripheral blood. Receptors were obtained from an older man with acute or convalescent COVID-19.

V usage is TRBV5-1 and J usage is TRBJ2-6, with 11 bases that match TRBD2. The germline CDR1 and CDR2 sequences are SGHRS and YFSETQ. This CDR3 has 18 amino acids. Trimming at V came to 4 bases and at J to 0 bases, leaving 6 bases not matched to a gene. The CDR3 is CASSLGTSGSSGANVLTF. Written as DNA, the CDR3 is TGCGCCAGCAGCCTGGGGACTAGCGGAAGCTCTGGGGCCAACGTCCTGACTTTC. Together with reference TRBV5-1 and TRBJ2-6, the CDR3 gives the full variable domain: KAGVTQTPRYLIKTRGQQVTLSCSPISGHRSVSWYQQTPGQGLQFLFEYFSETQRNKGNFPGRFSGRQFSNSRSEMNVSTLELGDSALYLCASSLGTSGSSGANVLTFGAGSRLTVL.

This chain's CDR3 is CASSKDRVGLAQETQYF. The CDR3 nucleotides are TGTGCCAGCAGCAAGGACAGGGTCGGGCTAGCGCAAGAGACCCAGTACTTC. The chain joins TRBV11-2 to TRBJ2-5; TRBD1 matches at 8 bases. Trimming took 5 bases from V and 2 from J; bases not matched to a gene: 13. Germline loops: CDR1 SGHAT, CDR2 FQNNGV. The CDR3 totals 17 residues.

V is TRBV19 and J is TRBJ1-1, with D perhaps matching TRBD1 (6 bases). V was trimmed by 3 bases and J by 1 base, leaving 21 bases between them. Germline V gene data show CDR1 as LNHDA and CDR2 as SQIVND (reference sequence). CDR3 size: 18 residues. The CDR3 coding sequence is TGTGCCAGTAGTATGCGTGCCAGGGGTCTAGATGCGAACACTGAAGCTTTCTTT. Translating it yields CASSMRARGLDANTEAFF.